These T cell receptor beta chains were read from a single sample in a study of PD-L1 blockade in urothelial cancer. Method: immunoSEQ multiplex PCR; TCRdb's copy keeps in-frame clones and lacks some. The data contain 45,000 to 60,000 clones, over 75% of them singletons. The sequencing used PBMCs, collected around atezolizumab (anti-PD-L1) treatment. These receptors all come from a man aged 35-49 years with urothelial cancer. CDR3s include the opening cysteine and the closing phenylalanine or tryptophan. A D gene is named only where the DNA matches it firmly. The size entry is marked missing in some rows and otherwise reads once, few, many or a size class.

>TRBJ1-1|-|TRBV6-1|-
CASSELRDTEAFF
TGTGCCAGCAGTGAATTGAGGGACACAGAAGCTTTCTTT
>TRBJ2-2|-|TRBV13|TRBD1
CASSFTQGAQVGELFF
TGTGCCAGCAGCTTTACACAGGGGGCGCAGGTCGGGGAGCTGTTTTTT
>TRBJ2-7|-|TRBV5-1|TRBD2
CASSLLAIGYEQYF
TGCGCCAGCAGCTTACTAGCGATTGGCTACGAGCAGTACTTC
>TRBJ2-7|-|TRBV27|-
CASSPNIREQYF
TGTGCCAGCAGTCCTAATATACGAGAGCAGTACTTC
>TRBJ2-2|-|TRBV28|TRBD2
CASSLYLAGGLTGELFF
TGTGCCAGCAGTTTATATCTAGCGGGAGGGCTTACCGGGGAGCTGTTTTTT
>TRBJ1-2|-|TRBV7-9|-
CASSTIQGGYTF
TGTGCCAGCAGCACGATCCAGGGTGGCTACACCTTC
>TRBJ2-7|-|TRBV30|-
CAWNSDRTNYEQYF
TGTGCCTGGAATTCCGACAGGACAAACTACGAGCAGTACTTC
>TRBJ2-3|-|TRBV28|TRBD2
CASSPEAEGGLDTQYF
TGTGCCAGCAGCCCAGAGGCGGAGGGAGGGCTAGATACGCAGTATTTT
>TRBJ2-3|-|TRBV5-6|-
CASSLYRDETDTQYF
TGTGCCAGCAGCTTATACAGGGACGAGACAGATACGCAGTATTTT
>TRBJ2-1|-|TRBV6-1|-
CASSSRVYNEQFF
TGTGCCAGCAGTTCCCGGGTTTACAATGAGCAGTTCTTC
>TRBJ2-6|-|TRBV27|-
CASTLQGGAGANVLTF
TGTGCCAGCACCCTACAGGGAGGGGCTGGGGCCAACGTCCTGACTTTC
>TRBJ2-5|few|TRBV4-1|-
CASSSPRTAQETQYF
TGCGCCAGCAGCAGTCCGCGGACAGCCCAAGAGACCCAGTACTTC
>TRBJ1-1|-|TRBV30|-
CASGFLYPAFF
TGTGCCTCGGGGTTCCTTTACCCAGCTTTCTTT
>TRBJ2-6|few|TRBV27|TRBD1
CASSLGGGGANVLTF
TGTGCCAGCAGTCTAGGGGGCGGCGGGGCCAACGTCCTGACTTTC
>TRBJ2-1|once|TRBV14|TRBD1
CASSQGTGSPYNEQFF
TGTGCCAGCAGCCAGGGGACAGGGAGTCCCTACAATGAGCAGTTCTTC
>TRBJ1-3|-|TRBV4-3|-
CASSQDHQVVSGNTIYF
TGCGCCAGCAGCCAAGATCATCAGGTAGTCTCTGGAAACACCATATATTTT
>TRBJ1-1|-|TRBV7-9|TRBD1
CASSPSTGMNTEAFF
TGTGCCAGCAGCCCCTCGACAGGGATGAACACTGAAGCTTTCTTT
>TRBJ2-7|-|TRBV13|TRBD2
CASSLSLAAWHEQYF
TGTGCCAGCAGCTTAAGCCTAGCGGCCTGGCACGAGCAGTACTTC
>TRBJ2-1|-|TRBV7-2|TRBD2
CASSLSGRLNEQFF
TGTGCCAGCAGCTTAAGCGGGAGATTAAATGAGCAGTTCTTC
>TRBJ2-7|few|TRBV19|TRBD2
CASSPGLAGPKAYEQYF
TGTGCCAGTAGTCCCGGACTAGCGGGCCCCAAGGCCTACGAGCAGTACTTC
>TRBJ1-1|-|TRBV7-2|-
CASSLDRSGWTEAFF
TGTGCCAGCAGCCTCGACAGGTCGGGATGGACTGAAGCTTTCTTT
>TRBJ2-1|-|TRBV27|TRBD2
CASYLLAGAISEQFF
TGTGCCAGCTATCTACTAGCGGGAGCTATCAGTGAGCAGTTCTTC
>TRBJ1-1|-|TRBV28|-
CASTPRRVAGTEAFF
TGTGCCAGCACCCCCCGCAGGGTAGCGGGGACTGAAGCTTTCTTT
>TRBJ2-5|-|TRBV4-1|-
CASSQDLQETQYF
TGCGCCAGCAGCCAAGATTTACAGGAGACCCAGTACTTC
>TRBJ1-2|few|TRBV20-1|-
CSATDSGYTF
TGCAGTGCTACCGACAGTGGCTACACCTTC
>TRBJ2-1|-|TRBV6-6|-
CASSPPGSSFPEQFF
TGTGCCAGCAGTCCCCCAGGCAGCTCATTCCCTGAGCAGTTCTTC
>TRBJ2-3|-|TRBV19|TRBD2
CASNGLAGGADTQYF
TGTGCCAGTAACGGACTAGCGGGAGGCGCAGATACGCAGTATTTT
>TRBJ2-7|-|TRBV4-3|-
CASSQSQGASYEQYF
TGCGCCAGCAGCCAATCCCAGGGTGCCTCCTACGAGCAGTACTTC
>TRBJ1-2|-|TRBV6-6|TRBD1
CASSYRGQGNGYTF
TGTGCCAGCAGTTATCGGGGACAGGGGAATGGCTACACCTTC
>TRBJ2-7|-|TRBV4-2|TRBD2
CASRGRAGGTSYEQYF
TGTGCCAGCAGAGGGAGGGCGGGAGGTACCTCCTACGAGCAGTACTTC
>TRBJ2-1|-|TRBV19|TRBD2
CASSERLAGGNEQFF
TGTGCCAGTAGCGAACGACTAGCGGGAGGGAATGAGCAGTTCTTC
>TRBJ1-4|-|TRBV5-1|-
CASRTVTTNEKLFF
TGCGCCAGCAGGACAGTAACCACTAATGAAAAACTGTTTTTT
>TRBJ2-1|-|TRBV27|TRBD1
CASRLATGASGNEQFF
TGTGCCAGCAGATTAGCTACAGGGGCCTCTGGGAATGAGCAGTTCTTC
>TRBJ2-7|-|TRBV21-1|-
CASSRRTSGFYEQYF
TGTGCCAGCAGCAGACGGACTAGCGGATTCTACGAGCAGTACTTC
>TRBJ2-5|-|TRBV9|-
CASSVAGSETQYF
TGTGCCAGCAGCGTAGCAGGGTCAGAGACCCAGTACTTC
>TRBJ1-2|-|TRBV28|-
CASSARDKAPFYTF
TGTGCCAGCAGTGCCCGGGACAAGGCCCCTTTTTACACCTTC
>TRBJ1-5|-|TRBV6-1|-
CASRKEFDQPQHF
TGTGCCAGCAGGAAGGAGTTCGATCAGCCCCAGCATTTT
>TRBJ1-2|-|TRBV2|-
CASSEQAVYGYTF
TGTGCCAGCAGTGAGCAGGCCGTTTATGGCTACACCTTC
>TRBJ1-2|-|TRBV5-1|-
CASSPDPGPEGGYTF
TGCGCCAGCAGCCCCGATCCGGGCCCAGAGGGTGGCTACACCTTC
>TRBJ2-2|-|TRBV6-5|TRBD2
CASSPGGNTGELFF
TGTGCCAGCAGCCCGGGAGGAAACACCGGGGAGCTGTTTTTT